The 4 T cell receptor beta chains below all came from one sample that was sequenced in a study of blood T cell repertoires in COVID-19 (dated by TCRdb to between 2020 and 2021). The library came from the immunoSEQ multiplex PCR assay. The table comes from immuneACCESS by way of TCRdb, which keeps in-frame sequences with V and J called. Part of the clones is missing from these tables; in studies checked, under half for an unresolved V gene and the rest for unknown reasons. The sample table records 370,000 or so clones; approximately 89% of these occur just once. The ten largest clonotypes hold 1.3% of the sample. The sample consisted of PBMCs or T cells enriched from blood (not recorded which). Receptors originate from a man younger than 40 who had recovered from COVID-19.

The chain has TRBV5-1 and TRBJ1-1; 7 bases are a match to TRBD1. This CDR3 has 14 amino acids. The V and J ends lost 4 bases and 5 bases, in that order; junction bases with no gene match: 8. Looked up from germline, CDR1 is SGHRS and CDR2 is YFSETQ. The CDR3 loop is CASSRNRGRTEAFF. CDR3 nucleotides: TGCGCCAGCAGCAGAAACAGGGGTCGAACTGAAGCTTTCTTT. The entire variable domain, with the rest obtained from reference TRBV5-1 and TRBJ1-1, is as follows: KAGVTQTPRYLIKTRGQQVTLSCSPISGHRSVSWYQQTPGQGLQFLFEYFSETQRNKGNFPGRFSGRQFSNSRSEMNVSTLELGDSALYLCASSRNRGRTEAFFGQGTRLTVV.

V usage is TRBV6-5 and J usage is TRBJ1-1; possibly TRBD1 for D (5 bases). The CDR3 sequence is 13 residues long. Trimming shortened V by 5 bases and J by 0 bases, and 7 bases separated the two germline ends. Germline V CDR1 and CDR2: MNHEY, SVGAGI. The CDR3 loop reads CASSRTMNTEAFF. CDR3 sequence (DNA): TGTGCCAGCAGTCGGACAATGAACACTGAAGCTTTCTTT.

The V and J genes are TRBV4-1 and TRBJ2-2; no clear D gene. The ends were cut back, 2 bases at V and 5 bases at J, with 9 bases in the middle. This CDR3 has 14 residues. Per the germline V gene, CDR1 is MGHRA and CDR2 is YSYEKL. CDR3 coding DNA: TGCGCCAGCAGCCAAAAGAGGCAAACCGGGGAGCTGTTTTTT. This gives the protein CASSQKRQTGELFF.

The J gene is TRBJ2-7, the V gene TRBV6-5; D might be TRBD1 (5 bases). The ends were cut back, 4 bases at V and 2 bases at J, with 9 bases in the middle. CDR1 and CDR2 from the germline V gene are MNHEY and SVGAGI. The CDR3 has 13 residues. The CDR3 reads CASSSPRAYEQYF. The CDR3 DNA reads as TGTGCCAGCAGTTCCCCCAGGGCCTACGAGCAGTACTTC.